This is a list of T cell receptor beta chains from one sample in a study of blood T cell repertoires in COVID-19. Clones were sequenced by immunoSEQ multiplex PCR, and TCRdb holds only the in-frame ones, with some missing. The table includes 150,000 or so clones, approximately 92% detected once. Source material: peripheral blood. The receptors shown here come from a man aged 25-45 years with COVID-19, enrolled during active disease. The CDR3 runs from the conserved cysteine through the conserved F or W. The order of the fields is V gene, J gene, D gene, clone size, CDR3 protein, CDR3 DNA. The D gene is left open where the match is weak. Clone size, where shown, is once, few, many, or a class for clones that have expanded.

v_call: TRBV5-6
j_call: TRBJ2-7
d_call: NA
clone_size: NA
cdr3_aa: CASSLGSYPHEQYF
cdr3_nt: TGTGCCAGCAGCTTGGGGTCCTATCCCCACGAGCAGTACTTC

v_call: TRBV7-2
j_call: TRBJ1-3
d_call: NA
clone_size: NA
cdr3_aa: CASSPGQGNTIYF
cdr3_nt: TGTGCCAGCAGTCCTGGACAGGGAAACACCATATATTTT

v_call: TRBV5-1
j_call: TRBJ2-7
d_call: NA
clone_size: once
cdr3_aa: CASSLGSFYEQYF
cdr3_nt: TGCGCCAGCAGCTTGGGAAGCTTCTACGAGCAGTACTTC

v_call: TRBV5-1
j_call: TRBJ1-4
d_call: NA
clone_size: NA
cdr3_aa: CASSLEGNEKLFF
cdr3_nt: TGCGCCAGCAGCTTGGAGGGGAATGAAAAACTGTTTTTT

v_call: TRBV4-3
j_call: TRBJ1-1
d_call: NA
clone_size: NA
cdr3_aa: CASSSTGDTEAFF
cdr3_nt: TGCGCCAGCTCAAGTACAGGAGACACTGAAGCTTTCTTT

v_call: TRBV30
j_call: TRBJ1-2
d_call: NA
clone_size: NA
cdr3_aa: CAWDGQFPTSGYTF
cdr3_nt: TGTGCCTGGGACGGACAGTTCCCTACCTCTGGCTACACCTTC

v_call: TRBV19
j_call: TRBJ2-7
d_call: NA
clone_size: NA
cdr3_aa: CASSTDRSGAYEQYF
cdr3_nt: TGTGCCAGTAGTACGGACAGGTCGGGGGCCTACGAGCAGTACTTC

v_call: TRBV7-2
j_call: TRBJ1-2
d_call: NA
clone_size: NA
cdr3_aa: CASRGTDGYTF
cdr3_nt: TGTGCCAGTAGGGGGACGGATGGCTACACCTTC

v_call: TRBV12-5
j_call: TRBJ1-2
d_call: NA
clone_size: NA
cdr3_aa: CASGLVGAFGYTF
cdr3_nt: TGTGCTAGTGGCCTGGTGGGAGCGTTTGGCTACACCTTC

v_call: TRBV18
j_call: TRBJ2-3
d_call: NA
clone_size: NA
cdr3_aa: CASSPPSADTQYF
cdr3_nt: TGTGCCAGCTCACCTCCCAGCGCAGATACGCAGTATTTT

v_call: TRBV5-1
j_call: TRBJ1-2
d_call: NA
clone_size: NA
cdr3_aa: CASRSGIGYGYTF
cdr3_nt: TGCGCCAGCCGTTCGGGGATAGGCTATGGCTACACCTTC

v_call: TRBV5-6
j_call: TRBJ2-1
d_call: NA
clone_size: NA
cdr3_aa: CASSADDGASAEQFF
cdr3_nt: TGTGCCAGCAGCGCGGATGATGGTGCTAGCGCAGAGCAGTTCTTC

v_call: TRBV10-3
j_call: TRBJ2-1
d_call: NA
clone_size: NA
cdr3_aa: CAITSPDNEQFF
cdr3_nt: TGTGCCATCACCTCCCCGGACAATGAGCAGTTCTTC

v_call: TRBV2
j_call: TRBJ2-1
d_call: NA
clone_size: once
cdr3_aa: CASKSGAYNEQFF
cdr3_nt: TGTGCCAGCAAAAGCGGAGCTTACAATGAGCAGTTCTTC

v_call: TRBV11-3
j_call: TRBJ2-1
d_call: NA
clone_size: NA
cdr3_aa: CASSLGQSTYNEQFF
cdr3_nt: TGTGCCAGCAGCTTGGGGCAGTCCACCTACAATGAGCAGTTCTTC

v_call: TRBV13
j_call: TRBJ2-5
d_call: TRBD1
clone_size: NA
cdr3_aa: CASSYGQGAIETQYF
cdr3_nt: TGTGCCAGCAGCTACGGACAGGGGGCTATAGAGACCCAGTACTTC

v_call: TRBV12-3/TRBV12-4
j_call: TRBJ1-4
d_call: TRBD1
clone_size: once
cdr3_aa: CASSRDREGKLFF
cdr3_nt: TGTGCCAGTTCCCGGGACAGGGAAGGAAAACTGTTTTTT

v_call: TRBV5-4
j_call: TRBJ1-2
d_call: TRBD1
clone_size: NA
cdr3_aa: CASSRGQGEYGYTF
cdr3_nt: TGTGCCAGCAGCCGCGGACAGGGCGAATATGGCTACACCTTC

v_call: TRBV5-1
j_call: TRBJ1-2
d_call: TRBD1
clone_size: NA
cdr3_aa: CASSYRTGDGYTF
cdr3_nt: TGCGCCAGCAGCTACCGGACAGGGGATGGCTACACCTTC

v_call: TRBV7-9
j_call: TRBJ1-1
d_call: TRBD1
clone_size: NA
cdr3_aa: CASSFTGGGRTEAFF
cdr3_nt: TGTGCCAGCAGCTTCACAGGGGGCGGTCGAACTGAAGCTTTCTTT

v_call: TRBV25-1
j_call: TRBJ1-1
d_call: NA
clone_size: NA
cdr3_aa: CASSELDNMNTEAFF
cdr3_nt: TGTGCCAGCAGTGAATTGGACAATATGAACACTGAAGCTTTCTTT

v_call: TRBV6-5
j_call: TRBJ1-2
d_call: NA
clone_size: NA
cdr3_aa: CASRGRNYGYTF
cdr3_nt: TGTGCCAGCAGAGGGAGAAACTATGGCTACACCTTC

v_call: TRBV19
j_call: TRBJ1-3
d_call: NA
clone_size: NA
cdr3_aa: CASKQDLSGNTIYF
cdr3_nt: TGTGCCAGTAAACAGGACCTCTCTGGAAACACCATATATTTT

v_call: TRBV29-1
j_call: TRBJ2-1
d_call: NA
clone_size: NA
cdr3_aa: CSESSYNEQFF
cdr3_nt: TGCAGCGAGAGCTCCTACAATGAGCAGTTCTTC

v_call: TRBV18
j_call: TRBJ2-7
d_call: TRBD1
clone_size: NA
cdr3_aa: CASSPSQGALYEQYF
cdr3_nt: TGTGCCAGCTCACCCTCACAGGGGGCGCTTTACGAGCAGTACTTC

v_call: TRBV7-3
j_call: TRBJ2-7
d_call: TRBD1
clone_size: NA
cdr3_aa: CASSSDRGPHYEQYF
cdr3_nt: TGTGCCAGCAGCTCTGACAGGGGGCCTCATTATGAGCAGTACTTC

v_call: TRBV7-9
j_call: TRBJ2-1
d_call: TRBD1
clone_size: NA
cdr3_aa: CASSLARDSANYNEQFF
cdr3_nt: TGTGCCAGCAGCTTAGCTAGGGACAGCGCCAACTACAATGAGCAGTTCTTC

v_call: TRBV6-5
j_call: TRBJ1-2
d_call: NA
clone_size: NA
cdr3_aa: CASSHAGQPNYGYTF
cdr3_nt: TGTGCCAGCAGTCACGCTGGACAGCCTAACTATGGCTACACCTTC

v_call: TRBV19
j_call: TRBJ1-3
d_call: NA
clone_size: once
cdr3_aa: CASSMRTARNTIYF
cdr3_nt: TGTGCCAGTAGTATGAGGACAGCTCGAAACACCATATATTTT

v_call: TRBV27
j_call: TRBJ2-7
d_call: NA
clone_size: NA
cdr3_aa: CASSPRGPSYEQYF
cdr3_nt: TGTGCCAGCAGTCCGAGAGGGCCCAGCTACGAGCAGTACTTC

v_call: TRBV20-1
j_call: TRBJ2-1
d_call: NA
clone_size: NA
cdr3_aa: CSAKDLEQFF
cdr3_nt: TGCAGTGCTAAAGATCTTGAGCAGTTCTTC

v_call: TRBV2
j_call: TRBJ2-3
d_call: NA
clone_size: NA
cdr3_aa: CASTKLTGADTQYF
cdr3_nt: TGTGCCAGCACAAAATTAACAGGAGCAGATACGCAGTATTTT

v_call: TRBV5-6
j_call: TRBJ2-2
d_call: TRBD1
clone_size: NA
cdr3_aa: CASSDRTGAGELFF
cdr3_nt: TGTGCCAGCAGCGACCGGACAGGAGCCGGGGAGCTGTTTTTT

v_call: TRBV11-2
j_call: TRBJ2-3
d_call: NA
clone_size: NA
cdr3_aa: CASSFTLGTDTQYF
cdr3_nt: TGTGCCAGCAGCTTCACTTTGGGCACAGATACGCAGTATTTT

v_call: TRBV2
j_call: TRBJ1-6
d_call: NA
clone_size: NA
cdr3_aa: CASSEGLFTGDNSPLHF
cdr3_nt: TGTGCCAGCAGTGAGGGACTTTTCACGGGGGATAATTCACCCCTCCACTTT

v_call: TRBV9
j_call: TRBJ1-1
d_call: NA
clone_size: NA
cdr3_aa: CASSVGVETEAFF
cdr3_nt: TGTGCCAGCAGCGTAGGGGTGGAGACTGAAGCTTTCTTT

v_call: TRBV3-1/TRBV3-2
j_call: TRBJ2-7
d_call: TRBD2
clone_size: NA
cdr3_aa: CASSQDRFVGAGGPGLYEQYF
cdr3_nt: TGTGCCAGCAGCCAAGACCGATTTGTAGGGGCGGGGGGTCCTGGTCTCTACGAGCAGTACTTC

v_call: TRBV29-1
j_call: TRBJ2-1
d_call: TRBD2
clone_size: NA
cdr3_aa: CSVDSGRGKGDEQFF
cdr3_nt: TGCAGCGTTGATTCCGGGAGGGGCAAAGGCGATGAGCAGTTCTTC